A selection of T cell receptor beta chains follows, all from one sample in a study of cytomegalovirus exposure and HLA in healthy donors. Profiled with immunoSEQ multiplex PCR; TCRdb holds only in-frame clones, not every one. This table has approximately 200,000 clones, around 81% appearing once. Sequences were obtained from PBMCs. The receptors were gathered from a woman aged 18 to 35 in good health and CMV-seropositive. Both conserved end residues are part of each CDR3. D genes are given only for firm matches. Not all rows give a size; the values are once, few, many and, for expanded clones, a class.

D gene: TRBD2; V gene: TRBV27; clone size: .; J gene: TRBJ2-3; CDR3 length: 15; CDR3 DNA: TGTGCCAGCAGTTTTAATAGCGGGTTAACAGATACGCAGTATTTT; CDR3 protein: CASSFNSGLTDTQYF
D gene: .; V gene: TRBV10-1; clone size: once; J gene: TRBJ2-1; CDR3 length: 15; CDR3 DNA: TGCGCCAGCAGTCTCGGGGTTTCCGATGGCAATGAGCAGTTCTTC; CDR3 protein: CASSLGVSDGNEQFF
D gene: .; V gene: TRBV9; clone size: .; J gene: TRBJ2-7; CDR3 length: 14; CDR3 DNA: TGTGCCAGCAGCGTAGCGGGGGACCACTACGAGCAGTACTTC; CDR3 protein: CASSVAGDHYEQYF
D gene: .; V gene: TRBV11-2; clone size: .; J gene: TRBJ1-1; CDR3 length: 14; CDR3 DNA: TGTGCCAGCAGCTTAGGAGTAATGAACACTGAAGCTTTCTTT; CDR3 protein: CASSLGVMNTEAFF
D gene: TRBD1; V gene: TRBV2; clone size: .; J gene: TRBJ1-6; CDR3 length: 13; CDR3 DNA: TGTGCCGACAGGGCCACCTATAATTCACCCCTCCACTTT; CDR3 protein: CADRATYNSPLHF
D gene: TRBD1; V gene: TRBV30; clone size: .; J gene: TRBJ2-7; CDR3 length: 12; CDR3 DNA: TGTGCCTGGAGTGCACAGGGGGACGAGCAGTACTTC; CDR3 protein: CAWSAQGDEQYF
D gene: TRBD2; V gene: TRBV7-2; clone size: .; J gene: TRBJ2-1; CDR3 length: 16; CDR3 DNA: TGTGCCAGCAGCGGCATGGGGGCACTAGCGGTAACAAAGCAGTTCTTC; CDR3 protein: CASSGMGALAVTKQFF
D gene: .; V gene: TRBV18; clone size: .; J gene: TRBJ1-6; CDR3 length: 14; CDR3 DNA: TGTGCCAGCTCATCCTACAGGGATCGATCACCCCTCCACTTT; CDR3 protein: CASSSYRDRSPLHF
D gene: TRBD1; V gene: TRBV27; clone size: .; J gene: TRBJ2-2; CDR3 length: 14; CDR3 DNA: TGTGCCAGCAGGACAGGGGCCTACACCGGGGAGCTGTTTTTT; CDR3 protein: CASRTGAYTGELFF
D gene: TRBD1; V gene: TRBV19; clone size: .; J gene: TRBJ1-4; CDR3 length: 14; CDR3 DNA: TGTGCCACCCAGCGGACAGGAAACTATGAAAAACTGTTTTTT; CDR3 protein: CATQRTGNYEKLFF
D gene: .; V gene: TRBV30; clone size: .; J gene: TRBJ2-1; CDR3 length: 12; CDR3 DNA: TGTGCCTGGAGTGTACTCAGGAATGAGCAGTTCTTC; CDR3 protein: CAWSVLRNEQFF
D gene: .; V gene: TRBV18; clone size: .; J gene: TRBJ1-4; CDR3 length: 14; CDR3 DNA: TGTGCCAGCTCACCAGGACAGACTAATGAAAAACTGTTTTTT; CDR3 protein: CASSPGQTNEKLFF
D gene: .; V gene: TRBV7-9; clone size: .; J gene: TRBJ1-2; CDR3 length: 12; CDR3 DNA: TGTGCCAGCAGCTTAGGCGGCGGTGGCTACACCTTC; CDR3 protein: CASSLGGGGYTF
D gene: TRBD1; V gene: TRBV5-6; clone size: .; J gene: TRBJ1-1; CDR3 length: 15; CDR3 DNA: TGTGCCAGCAGCTTGGTTGGCAGGGGGTCGGTATTGGCTTTCTTT; CDR3 protein: CASSLVGRGSVLAFF
D gene: TRBD2; V gene: TRBV4-2; clone size: .; J gene: TRBJ2-2; CDR3 length: 19; CDR3 DNA: TGTGCCAGCAGCCAAGATGGAGAAGCGGGGGGCCCCAACACCGGGGAGCTGTTTTTT; CDR3 protein: CASSQDGEAGGPNTGELFF
D gene: .; V gene: TRBV7-2; clone size: .; J gene: TRBJ1-3; CDR3 length: 14; CDR3 DNA: TGTGCCAGCAGCCCAGGGGCCTATGGAAACACCATATATTTT; CDR3 protein: CASSPGAYGNTIYF
D gene: .; V gene: TRBV5-1; clone size: .; J gene: TRBJ2-2; CDR3 length: 15; CDR3 DNA: TGCGCCAGCAGCTTGCAAACGGGGGAATCCGGGGAGCTGTTTTTT; CDR3 protein: CASSLQTGESGELFF
D gene: .; V gene: TRBV28; clone size: .; J gene: TRBJ1-3; CDR3 length: 15; CDR3 DNA: TGTGCCAGCAGTTTAATAAGGGGATCAGGAAACACCATATATTTT; CDR3 protein: CASSLIRGSGNTIYF
D gene: TRBD2; V gene: TRBV5-1; clone size: few; J gene: TRBJ2-2; CDR3 length: 16; CDR3 DNA: TGCGCCAGCAAACCTGGGACTAGCGGAAACACCGGGGAGCTGTTTTTT; CDR3 protein: CASKPGTSGNTGELFF